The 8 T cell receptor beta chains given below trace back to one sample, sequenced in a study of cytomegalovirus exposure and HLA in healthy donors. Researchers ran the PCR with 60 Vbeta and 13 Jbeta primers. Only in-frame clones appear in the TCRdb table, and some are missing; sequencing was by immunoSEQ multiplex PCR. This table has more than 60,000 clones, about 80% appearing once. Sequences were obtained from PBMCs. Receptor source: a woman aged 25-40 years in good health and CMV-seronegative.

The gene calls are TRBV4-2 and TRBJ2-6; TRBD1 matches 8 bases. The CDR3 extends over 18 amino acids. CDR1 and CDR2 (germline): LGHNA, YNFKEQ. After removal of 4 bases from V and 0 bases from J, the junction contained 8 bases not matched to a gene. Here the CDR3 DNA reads TGTGCCAGCAGCCCACAGACAGGGACAGGCTCTGGGGCCAACGTCCTGACTTTC. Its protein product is CASSPQTGTGSGANVLTF.

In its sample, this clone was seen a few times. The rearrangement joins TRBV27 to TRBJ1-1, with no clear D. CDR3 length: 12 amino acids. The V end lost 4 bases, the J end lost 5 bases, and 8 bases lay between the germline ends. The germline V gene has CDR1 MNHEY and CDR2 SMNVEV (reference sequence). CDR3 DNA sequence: TGTGCCAGCAGTTCGGGATGGACTGAAGCTTTCTTT. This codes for CASSSGWTEAFF.

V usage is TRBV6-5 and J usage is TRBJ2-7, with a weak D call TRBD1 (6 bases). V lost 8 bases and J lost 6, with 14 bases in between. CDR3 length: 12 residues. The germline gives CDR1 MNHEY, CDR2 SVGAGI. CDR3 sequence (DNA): TGTGCCAGCGGAGGACAGAGGCTCGAGCAGTACTTC. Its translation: CASGGQRLEQYF.

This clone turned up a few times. For the CDR3, the DNA is TGTGCCAGCAGACGCGGGGGGGGACGCAATCAGCCCCAGCATTTT. Its translation: CASRRGGGRNQPQHF. The chain combines TRBV28 with TRBJ1-5, with D possibly TRBD1 on 5 matching bases. The CDR3 is 15 residues long. V was cut by 6 bases and J by 2 bases, with 14 bases left in between. The V gene's germline CDR1 is MDHEN and CDR2 SYDVKM.

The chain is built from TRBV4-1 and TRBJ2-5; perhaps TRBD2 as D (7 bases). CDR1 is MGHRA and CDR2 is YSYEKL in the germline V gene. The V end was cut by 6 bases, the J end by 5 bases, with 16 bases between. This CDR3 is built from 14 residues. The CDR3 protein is CASRGPGGRETQYF. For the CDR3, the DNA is TGCGCCAGCAGAGGTCCCGGGGGGCGGGAGACCCAGTACTTC.

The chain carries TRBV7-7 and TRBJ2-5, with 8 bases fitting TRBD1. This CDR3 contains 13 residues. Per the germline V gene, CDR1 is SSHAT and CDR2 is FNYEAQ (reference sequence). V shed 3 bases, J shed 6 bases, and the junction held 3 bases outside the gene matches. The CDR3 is CASSLTGEKTQYF. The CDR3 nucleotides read TGTGCCAGCAGCTTGACAGGGGAAAAGACCCAGTACTTC.

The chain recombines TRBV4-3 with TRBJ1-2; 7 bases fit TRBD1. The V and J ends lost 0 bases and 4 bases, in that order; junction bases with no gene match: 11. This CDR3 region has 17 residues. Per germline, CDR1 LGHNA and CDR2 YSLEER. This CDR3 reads CASSQDLKGAFGYGYTF. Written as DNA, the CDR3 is TGCGCCAGCAGCCAAGACCTAAAGGGGGCTTTTGGCTATGGCTACACCTTC.

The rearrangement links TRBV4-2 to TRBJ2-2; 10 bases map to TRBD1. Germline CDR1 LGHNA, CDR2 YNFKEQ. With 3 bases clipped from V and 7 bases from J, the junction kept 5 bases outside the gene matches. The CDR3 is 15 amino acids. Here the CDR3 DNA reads TGTGCCAGCAGCCAGACAGGGGGCTTAGGCGGGGAGCTGTTTTTT. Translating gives CASSQTGGLGGELFF.